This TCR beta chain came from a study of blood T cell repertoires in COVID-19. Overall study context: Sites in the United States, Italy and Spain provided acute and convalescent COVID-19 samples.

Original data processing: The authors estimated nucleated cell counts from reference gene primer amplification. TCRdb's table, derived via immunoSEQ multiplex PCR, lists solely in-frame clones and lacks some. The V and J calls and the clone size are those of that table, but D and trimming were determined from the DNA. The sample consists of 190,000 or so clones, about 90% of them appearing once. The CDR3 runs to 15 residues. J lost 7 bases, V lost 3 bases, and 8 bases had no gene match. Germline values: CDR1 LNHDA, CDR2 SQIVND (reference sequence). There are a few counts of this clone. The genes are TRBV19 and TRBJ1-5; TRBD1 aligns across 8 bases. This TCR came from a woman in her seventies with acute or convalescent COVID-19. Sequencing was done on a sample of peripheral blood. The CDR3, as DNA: TGTGCCAGTAGTATGGGTGCAGGGGGCTGGCAGCCCCAGCATTTT. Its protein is CASSMGAGGWQPQHF.